These 23 T cell receptor beta chains came from one sample sequenced in a study of blood T cell repertoires in COVID-19. The assay was immunoSEQ multiplex PCR, and TCRdb's table has in-frame clones only and misses some. The profile covers about 120,000 clones, with over 85% appearing a single time and 3.5% to 5.5% taken by the ten largest. The sequencing sample was made of peripheral blood. These TCRs come from a man in his sixties with COVID-19, enrolled during active disease.

This chain links TRBV7-8 with TRBJ2-3; 8 nucleotides agree with TRBD1. CDR1 and CDR2 from the germline V gene are SGHVS and FQNEAQ. CDR3 length equals 16 residues. V lost 1 base, J lost 3 bases, and 6 bases stayed unmatched. CDR3 nucleotides: TGTGCCAGCAGCTTAGTTTCAGGGGGCGCAACAGATACGCAGTATTTT. Its protein product is CASSLVSGGATDTQYF. Drawing the rest from reference TRBV7-8 and TRBJ2-3, the complete variable domain is GAGVSQSPRYKVAKRGQDVALRCDPISGHVSLFWYQQALGQGPEFLTYFQNEAQLDKSGLPSDRFFAERPEGSVSTLKIQRTQQEDSAVYLCASSLVSGGATDTQYFGPGTRLTVL.

V is TRBV24-1 and J is TRBJ2-3, with D unclear. Trimming pared 3 bases from V and 1 base from J, leaving 13 bases between. CDR3 length: 16 amino acids. CDR1 and CDR2 from the germline V gene are KGHDR and SFDVKD. The CDR3 loop reads CATSDRLEGGTDTQYF. In nucleotides, the CDR3 is TGTGCCACCAGTGATCGTCTGGAAGGAGGCACAGATACGCAGTATTTT.

In this sample, this clone turned up once. The chain links TRBV4-2 to TRBJ2-5, with 11 positions matching TRBD1. The V segment lost 3 bases and the J segment 4 bases; nucleotides outside the gene matches: 1. The CDR3 consists of 14 residues. Germline CDR1 LGHNA, CDR2 YNFKEQ. For the CDR3, the DNA is TGTGCCAGCAGCCAGGGGACAGGGGGAGAGACCCAGTACTTC. It codes for CASSQGTGGETQYF.

V and J are TRBV7-8 and TRBJ1-1; no definite D call. Trimming left V 1 base short and J 7 bases short, with 10 bases between. This CDR3 has 13 residues. Germline V lookup: CDR1 SGHVS, CDR2 FQNEAQ. CDR3 region: CASSLGPTREAFF. CDR3 coding DNA: TGTGCCAGCAGCTTAGGCCCGACTCGTGAAGCTTTCTTT. The full variable domain, with the rest looked up from reference TRBV7-8 and TRBJ1-1, is GAGVSQSPRYKVAKRGQDVALRCDPISGHVSLFWYQQALGQGPEFLTYFQNEAQLDKSGLPSDRFFAERPEGSVSTLKIQRTQQEDSAVYLCASSLGPTREAFFGQGTRLTVV.

The chain combines TRBV11-3 with TRBJ2-7, with D possibly TRBD1 on 5 matching bases. V gave up 5 bases and J gave up 0 bases, with 14 bases separating them. The CDR3 extends over 15 amino acids. Germline CDR1 reads SGHNT; CDR2 reads YENEEA. The CDR3 loop is CASSPDSWSSYEQYF. CDR3 nucleotide sequence: TGTGCCAGCAGCCCCGACAGCTGGAGCTCCTACGAGCAGTACTTC.

The rearrangement uses TRBV7-2 and TRBJ2-1; 10 nucleotides match TRBD2. The CDR3 contains 15 residues. The germline gives CDR1 SGHTA, CDR2 FQGNSA. V gave up 5 bases and J gave up 5 bases; unmatched junction bases: 6. CDR3 bases: TGTGCCAGCAGCGCGCGGACTAGCGGAAACAATGAGCAGTTCTTC. It encodes CASSARTSGNNEQFF.

The chain uses TRBV28 and TRBJ1-5; no reliable D call. CDR1 MDHEN and CDR2 SYDVKM come from the germline V gene. V lost 7 bases, J lost 9 bases, and 16 bases lay in between. This CDR3 contains 13 residues. CDR3 nucleotides: TGTGCCAGCACCCCCCTGGAAAGGAGGCCCCAGCATTTT. Its protein product is CASTPLERRPQHF.

V and J are TRBV9 and TRBJ1-5; D uncertain. CDR1 SGDLS and CDR2 YYNGEE come from the germline V gene. CDR3 length equals 15 residues. V was pared by 4 bases and J by 3 bases, with 14 bases between. CDR3 region: CASSPGGNDNQPQHF. The CDR3 DNA is TGTGCCAGCAGCCCAGGAGGGAACGACAATCAGCCCCAGCATTTT.

This sequence joins TRBV6-5 and TRBJ2-1, with TRBD2 matching 12 bases. With 6 bases clipped from V and 7 bases from J, the junction kept 7 bases outside the gene matches. Germline values: CDR1 MNHEY, CDR2 SVGAGI. The CDR3 sequence is 15 residues long. The CDR3 DNA reads as TGTGCCAGCAGAACCGGGACTAGCGGGCCAAATGAGCAGTTCTTC. Residues: CASRTGTSGPNEQFF.

The chain employs TRBV19 and TRBJ1-3, with no clear D. This CDR3 has 15 amino acids. Trimming took off 3 bases at V and 0 bases at J, with 9 bases between the two ends. Germline V gene sequence: CDR1 LNHDA, CDR2 SQIVND (reference sequence). CDR3 coding DNA: TGTGCCAGTAGTATTGAACCGAGCTCTGGAAACACCATATATTTT. This sequence encodes CASSIEPSSGNTIYF.

V gene TRBV18 combines with J gene TRBJ2-1, with TRBD1 identical over 7 bases. The J segment lost 10 bases and the V segment lost 3 bases, leaving 3 bases of the junction unmatched. This CDR3 has 12 residues. Germline CDR1 and CDR2: KGHSH and LQKENI. In nucleotides, the CDR3 is TGTGCCAGCTCACCTCCAGGGGGAGAGCAGTTCTTC. This gives the protein CASSPPGGEQFF.

This chain connects TRBV29-1 to TRBJ2-1, with no clear D. The length of the CDR3 is 15 residues. The V end was cut by 3 bases, the J end by 0 bases, with 12 bases between. Germline CDR1 is SQVTM and CDR2 is ANQGSEA. The CDR3 protein is CSVETPRPSYNEQFF. CDR3 in DNA: TGCAGCGTTGAGACACCCCGTCCCTCCTACAATGAGCAGTTCTTC.

V usage is TRBV5-1 and J usage is TRBJ2-6; TRBD2 might be the D (6 bases). Trimming pared 4 bases from V and 1 base from J, leaving 27 bases between. CDR1 SGHRS and CDR2 YFSETQ come from the germline V gene. This CDR3 has 21 amino acids. In nucleotides, the CDR3 is TGCGCCAGCAGCCCAGGTCGGAGGGTAATTTCATGGGAATCTGGGGCCAACGTCCTGACTTTC. It translates to CASSPGRRVISWESGANVLTF.

The chain links TRBV18 to TRBJ2-4; 9 nucleotides align to TRBD2. This CDR3 contains 14 residues. The junction had 10 bases not matched to a gene; V was cut back by 7 bases and J by 9 bases. Looked up from germline, CDR1 is KGHSH and CDR2 is LQKENI. The CDR3 DNA sequence: TGTGCCAGCTTAGAGACGGATAGCGGGAGCATTCAGTACTTC. Translated, it gives CASLETDSGSIQYF.

Notes on this clone: This sample includes further DNA sequences coding for the same CDR3. This sequence joins TRBV5-1 and TRBJ1-1; 7 nucleotides agree with TRBD1. The CDR3 has 14 amino acids. J lost 1 base, V lost 2 bases, and 2 bases had no gene match. Germline CDR1 is SGHRS and CDR2 is YFSETQ. The CDR3 protein is CASSLDRANTEAFF. DNA of the CDR3: TGCGCCAGCAGCTTAGACAGGGCGAACACTGAAGCTTTCTTT.

This clone was counted only a few times. The rearrangement links TRBV7-2 to TRBJ1-3; perhaps TRBD1 as D (5 bases). This CDR3 has 16 amino acids. Trimming removed 3 bases at V and 0 bases at J, with 12 bases between. From germline, CDR1 is SGHTA and CDR2 FQGNSA. Here the CDR3 reads CASSLVWGDSGNTIYF. Written as DNA, the CDR3 is TGTGCCAGCAGCTTGGTGTGGGGGGACTCTGGAAACACCATATATTTT.

This clone was found a few times. The rearrangement links TRBV24-1 to TRBJ2-1; 8 nucleotides match TRBD2. The CDR3 covers 15 residues. Germline V lookup: CDR1 KGHDR, CDR2 SFDVKD. The V segment lost 6 bases and the J segment 1 base; nucleotides outside the gene matches: 4. This CDR3 is CATSRASGSYNEQFF. The CDR3 region has the DNA TGTGCCACCAGTCGAGCTAGCGGGTCCTACAATGAGCAGTTCTTC.

The V gene is TRBV6-1, the J gene TRBJ2-1; the match to TRBD2 covers 11 bases. CDR1 is MNHNS, CDR2 SASEGT, per germline. The CDR3 spans 16 residues. Unmatched junction bases numbered 11, after V lost 4 bases and J lost 9 bases. This CDR3 is CASSGRGLAEAGEQFF. CDR3 DNA sequence: TGTGCCAGCAGTGGGCGGGGACTAGCGGAGGCGGGTGAGCAGTTCTTC.

The V and J genes are TRBV30 and TRBJ1-2; TRBD1 agrees at 7 bases. The V and J ends lost 2 bases and 4 bases, in that order; junction bases with no gene match: 1. CDR1 and CDR2 (germline): GTSNPN, SVGIG (reference sequence). CDR3 length: 12 residues. The CDR3 DNA reads TGTGCCTGGAGTAGACAGGGCTATGGCTACACCTTC. It specifies CAWSRQGYGYTF. The full variable domain, completed using reference TRBV30 and TRBJ1-2, is SQTIHQWPATLVQPVGSPLSLECTVEGTSNPNLYWYRQAAGRGLQLLFYSVGIGQISSEVPQNLSASRPQDRQFILSSKKLLLSDSGFYLCAWSRQGYGYTFGSGTRLTVV.

The chain joins TRBV29-1 to TRBJ1-1, with no clear D. The V and J ends lost 6 bases and 0 bases respectively, with 11 bases between them. Germline values: CDR1 SQVTM, CDR2 ANQGSEA. The CDR3 covers 13 residues. CDR3 loop: CSVHSILNTEAFF. The CDR3 DNA follows: TGCAGCGTCCACAGCATCTTGAACACTGAAGCTTTCTTT.

The chain uses TRBV7-2 and TRBJ1-1; 8 nucleotides match TRBD1. The germline V gene has CDR1 SGHTA and CDR2 FQGNSA. Unmatched junction bases numbered 10, after V lost 5 bases and J lost 5 bases. The length of the CDR3 is 15 residues. The CDR3 DNA is TGTGCCAGCAGCCTCGGACAGGGCAGTTTAACTGAAGCTTTCTTT. Translation gives CASSLGQGSLTEAFF.

In its sample, this clone was seen once. The chain has TRBV4-1 and TRBJ1-1, with no clear D. V shed 0 bases and J shed 0 bases, with 20 bases lying between them. The CDR3 runs 19 residues. In germline, CDR1 is MGHRA, CDR2 YSYEKL. CDR3 residues: CASSQDPGRETIMNTEAFF. In DNA, the CDR3 is TGCGCCAGCAGCCAAGACCCAGGAAGGGAGACTATCATGAACACTGAAGCTTTCTTT.

The chain joins TRBV6-5 to TRBJ1-2, with D unresolved. From germline, CDR1 is MNHEY and CDR2 SVGAGI. The V end lost 0 bases, the J end lost 4 bases, and 12 bases lay between the germline ends. The CDR3 has 15 residues. CDR3 in amino acids: CASSYSRWATYGYTF. The CDR3 DNA follows: TGTGCCAGCAGTTACTCGAGATGGGCCACCTATGGCTACACCTTC.